What follows describes a single T cell receptor beta chain. V lost 6 bases to trimming and J lost 1 base; unmatched junction nucleotides: 9. This CDR3 has 15 amino acids. The germline V gene has CDR1 GTSNPN and CDR2 SVGIG (reference sequence). The table came from immunoSEQ multiplex PCR; TCRdb's copy has only in-frame clones and leaves some out. The table records around 72,000 clones, 88% of them present only once. This sample is part of a study of blood T cell repertoires in COVID-19. Study-wide context: PBMCs, B-cell-depleted T cells, or T cells provided the cDNA or gDNA that made up the material.

The chain joins TRBV30 to TRBJ1-5; the match to TRBD1 covers 7 bases. The receptor comes from a man in his fifties or sixties with acute or convalescent COVID-19. Sequencing input: peripheral blood. The CDR3 spells CACARQGQSNQPQHF. CDR3 coding DNA: TGTGCCTGCGCCCGACAGGGACAGAGCAATCAGCCCCAGCATTTT.